These 14 T cell receptor beta chains were sequenced from one sample in a study of blood T cell repertoires in COVID-19. Only in-frame clones appear in the TCRdb table, and some are missing; sequencing was by immunoSEQ multiplex PCR. The top ten clones hold about 4.5% of a sample with a few hundred thousand clones, 86% of them seen once. Sequenced material: PBMCs or T cells enriched from blood (not recorded which). The receptors originated from a woman younger than 45 who had been exposed to COVID-19.

Ten or more counts support this clone. The gene calls are TRBV5-6 and TRBJ1-2; TRBD1 aligns across 12 bases. This CDR3 is 16 amino acids long. Germline V gene lookup returns CDR1 SGHDT and CDR2 YYEEEE. After removal of 4 bases from V and 5 bases from J, the junction contained 9 bases not matched to a gene. CDR3 nucleotide sequence: TGTGCCAGCAGCCGTCCCGGGACAGGGGGCAAGTATGGCTACACCTTC. Residues: CASSRPGTGGKYGYTF.

The DNA of the CDR3 is TGTGCCAGCAGTGGGTGGGAGGGAGCTTTCTTT. It encodes CASSGWEGAFF. V and J are TRBV2 and TRBJ1-1; D not resolved. The germline V gene encodes CDR1 SNHLY and CDR2 FYNNEI. The V end lost 4 bases, the J end lost 10 bases, and 10 bases lay between the germline ends. This CDR3 comprises 11 residues.

The gene calls are TRBV5-5 and TRBJ2-7; possible D gene TRBD2, 6 bases. The CDR3 runs 17 residues. Deletions cut 4 bases from V and 3 bases from J, with 23 bases between. Looked up from germline, CDR1 is SGHKS and CDR2 is YYEKEE (reference sequence). Written as DNA, the CDR3 is TGTGCCAGCAGCCGGGATCTGACGGGACTTATTGACTACGAGCAGTACTTC. This encodes CASSRDLTGLIDYEQYF.

This clone was observed once. The V gene is TRBV30, the J gene TRBJ2-6; possible D gene TRBD1, 6 bases. This CDR3 contains 15 residues. Germline V lookup: CDR1 GTSNPN, CDR2 SVGIG (reference sequence). Trimming cost V 1 base and J 4 bases, with 11 bases left between them. For the CDR3, the DNA is TGTGCCTGGAGTGCCACAGGGAGAGGGGCCAACGTCCTGACTTTC. Protein: CAWSATGRGANVLTF.

The chain carries TRBV2 and TRBJ2-1; 8 nucleotides agree with TRBD2. The trim removed 3 bases at V and 3 bases at J, leaving 1 base unmatched. The V gene's germline CDR1 is SNHLY and CDR2 FYNNEI. This CDR3 has 14 amino acids. CDR3 nucleotides: TGTGCCAGCAGTGAGAGCGGGGGCTACAATGAGCAGTTCTTC. As protein: CASSESGGYNEQFF.

The V and J genes are TRBV7-9 and TRBJ1-1; a weak D match, TRBD1 (6 bases). This CDR3 has 16 residues. CDR1 and CDR2 from the germline V gene are SEHNR and FQNEAQ (reference sequence). The V and J ends lost 3 bases and 1 base respectively, with 15 bases between them. As DNA, the CDR3 is TGTGCCAGCAGCTTTCAGGGGATGTCTGGGAACACTGAAGCTTTCTTT. This translates into CASSFQGMSGNTEAFF. The whole variable domain, remainder taken from reference TRBV7-9 and TRBJ1-1, is DTGVSQNPRHKITKRGQNVTFRCDPISEHNRLYWYRQTLGQGPEFLTYFQNEAQLEKSRLLSDRFSAERPKGSFSTLEIQRTEQGDSAMYLCASSFQGMSGNTEAFFGQGTRLTVV.

V and J are TRBV11-2 and TRBJ1-1; 8 bases are shared with TRBD1. Trimming removed 5 bases from V and 1 base from J; junction bases left unmatched: 6. CDR1 and CDR2 (germline): SGHAT, FQNNGV. CDR3 length equals 15 residues. The CDR3 is CASSIRTGWNTEAFF. In nucleotides, the CDR3 is TGTGCCAGCAGCATCCGGACAGGGTGGAACACTGAAGCTTTCTTT.

This chain connects TRBV6-1 to TRBJ1-6; D gene ambiguous. Germline V gene sequence: CDR1 MNHNS, CDR2 SASEGT. Deletions cut 0 bases from V and 9 bases from J, with 9 bases between. The CDR3 sequence is 14 residues long. CDR3 loop: CASSEAWWSSPLHF. The CDR3, as DNA: TGTGCCAGCAGTGAAGCGTGGTGGAGTTCACCCCTCCACTTT.

The genes are TRBV5-1 and TRBJ2-1; 9 bases are a match to TRBD2. The length of the CDR3 is 17 residues. Unmatched junction bases numbered 9, after V lost 1 base and J lost 4 bases. Germline CDR1 and CDR2: SGHRS and YFSETQ. CDR3 DNA: TGCGCCAGCAGCTTGTCTCAGGAGCTAGCGGGGTACAATGAGCAGTTCTTC. It yields the protein CASSLSQELAGYNEQFF.

The chain carries TRBV13 and TRBJ1-3; TRBD1 matches at 8 bases. The CDR3 length is 14 residues. V lost 4 bases to trimming and J lost 3 bases; unmatched junction nucleotides: 2. The germline CDR1 and CDR2 sequences are PRHDT and FYEKMQ (reference sequence). CDR3 region: CASSWTGSGNTIYF. The CDR3 nucleotides read TGTGCCAGCAGCTGGACAGGGAGTGGAAACACCATATATTTT.

The chain uses TRBV27 and TRBJ2-7; D might be TRBD1 (7 bases). This CDR3 has 14 amino acids. Germline V gives CDR1 MNHEY, CDR2 SMNVEV (reference sequence). The V end lost 0 bases, the J end lost 5 bases, and 11 bases lay between the germline ends. The CDR3 region is CASSLSSRGDEQYF. CDR3 sequence (DNA): TGTGCCAGCAGTTTATCGTCCAGGGGGGACGAGCAGTACTTC.

The rearrangement uses TRBV5-4 and TRBJ2-7; D may be TRBD2 (7 bases). With 5 bases removed from V and 1 base from J, the gap between germline ends came to 16 bases. Germline V gene data show CDR1 as SGHNT and CDR2 as YYREEE (reference sequence). This CDR3 is built from 15 residues. CDR3 protein: CASSPGGAFSYEQYF. In nucleotides, the CDR3 is TGTGCCAGCAGTCCTGGGGGGGCGTTTTCCTACGAGCAGTACTTC.

This clone came up a few times. V gene TRBV10-2 combines with J gene TRBJ2-1, with TRBD2 as a possible D gene (5 bases). Trimming shortened V by 6 bases and J by 4 bases, and 19 bases separated the two germline ends. The V gene's germline CDR1 is WSHSY and CDR2 SAAADI. The CDR3 is 16 residues long. CDR3 in amino acids: CASSDWASTEYNEQFF. CDR3 bases: TGCGCCAGCAGCGACTGGGCTAGCACTGAATACAATGAGCAGTTCTTC.

The genes are TRBV2 and TRBJ1-5; 7 bases map to TRBD1. The germline CDR1 and CDR2 sequences are SNHLY and FYNNEI. The CDR3 has 13 amino acids. After removal of 6 bases from V and 5 bases from J, the junction contained 4 bases not matched to a gene. CDR3 region: CASSLGQYQPQHF. The CDR3 nucleotides are TGTGCCAGCAGCTTGGGACAGTATCAGCCCCAGCATTTT.